Only a few counts were recorded for the clone carrying this T cell receptor (beta chain). Germline V gives CDR1 SGHVS, CDR2 FQNEAQ. V shed 3 bases and J shed 5 bases, with 8 bases lying between them. The CDR3 extends over 14 amino acids. These data come from a study of chronic HIV infection and antiretroviral therapy. A single record per CDR3 protein comes from TCRdb applying MiXCR to the 5' RACE reads. The sample lists fewer than 40,000 distinct CDR3 sequences, roughly 8.2% occurring once. The sequence derives from an adult who had HIV and had not received antiretroviral therapy, or was an uninfected healthy control (not recorded which). Sequencing was performed on peripheral blood. This chain joins TRBV7-8 and TRBJ1-6; D is possibly TRBD1 (5 bases). CDR3 protein: CASSFGTDNSPLHF. DNA for the CDR3: TGTGCCAGCAGCTTCGGGACGGATAATTCACCCCTCCACTTT.